The T cell receptor (beta chain) under discussion was sequenced for a study of post-analysis software for immune sequencing data. Unique molecular identifiers featured in each of the TCR beta cDNA libraries. A population of about 1 to 11 million T cells gave rise to about 500,000 cDNA molecules. TCRdb itself ran the PCR reads through MiXCR, one entry per CDR3 protein. The top ten hold under 2% of the sample, which has 500,000 to 600,000 distinct CDR3 sequences, roughly 47% seen once. This TCR derives from a girl between 10 and 17 years old with multiple sclerosis. Sequencing input: blood.

CDR3 in amino acids: CASSLEGRQSNEQFF. The CDR3, as DNA: TGTGCCAGCAGCTTAGAGGGTCGGCAGTCTAATGAGCAGTTCTTC. The gene calls are TRBV7-6 and TRBJ2-1; D is uncertain. Trimming cost V 1 base and J 7 bases, with 14 bases left between them. From germline, CDR1 is SGHVS and CDR2 FNYEAQ. The CDR3 length is 15 residues.